This T cell receptor beta chain was documented in a study of human T cells and chemical hapten exposure. This clonotype was found many times. CDR1 is MGHRA and CDR2 is YSYEKL in the germline V gene. V gave up 1 base and J gave up 0 bases, with 16 bases separating them. The length of the CDR3 is 18 residues. Documented time point: pre-sensitization, week 0. Treatment here: therapeutic diphenylcyclopropenone sensitization with weekly scalp DPC. TCRdb recomputed calls from the RACE reads with MiXCR, one row per CDR3 protein. Of some 330,000 distinct CDR3 sequences in the sample, around 5.5% were seen once.

The rearrangement joins TRBV4-1 to TRBJ1-5, with D unresolved. This TCR came from a woman in her late teens or twenties with alopecia areata. Some clones in this sample may be carry-over from other donors' samples. The source material was whole blood, sampled in connection with sensitization to the hapten diphenylcyclopropenone (DPC). CDR3 nucleotides: TGCGCCAGCAGCCAAGGAAAACCCCCGGGTTATAGCAATCAGCCCCAGCATTTT. It encodes CASSQGKPPGYSNQPQHF.